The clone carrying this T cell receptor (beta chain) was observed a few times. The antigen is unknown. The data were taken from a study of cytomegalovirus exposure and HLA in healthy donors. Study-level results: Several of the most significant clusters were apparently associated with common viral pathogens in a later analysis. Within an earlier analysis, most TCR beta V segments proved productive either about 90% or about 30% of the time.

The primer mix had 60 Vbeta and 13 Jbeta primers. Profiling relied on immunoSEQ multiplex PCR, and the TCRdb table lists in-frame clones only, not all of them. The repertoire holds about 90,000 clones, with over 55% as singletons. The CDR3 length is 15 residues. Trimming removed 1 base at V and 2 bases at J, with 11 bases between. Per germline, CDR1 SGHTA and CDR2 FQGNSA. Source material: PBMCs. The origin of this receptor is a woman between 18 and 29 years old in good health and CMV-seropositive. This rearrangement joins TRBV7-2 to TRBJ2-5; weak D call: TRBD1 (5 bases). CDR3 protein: CASSLDQGAQETQYF. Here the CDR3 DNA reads TGTGCCAGCAGCTTAGATCAGGGCGCACAAGAGACCCAGTACTTC.